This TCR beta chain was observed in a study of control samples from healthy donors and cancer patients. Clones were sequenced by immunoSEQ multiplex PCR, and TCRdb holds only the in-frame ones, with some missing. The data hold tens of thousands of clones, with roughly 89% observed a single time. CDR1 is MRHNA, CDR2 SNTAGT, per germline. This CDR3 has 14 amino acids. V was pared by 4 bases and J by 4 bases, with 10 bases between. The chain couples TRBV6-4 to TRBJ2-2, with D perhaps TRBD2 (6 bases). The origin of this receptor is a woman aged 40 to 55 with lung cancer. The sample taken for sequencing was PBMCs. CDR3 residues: CASSAGESTGELFF. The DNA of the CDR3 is TGTGCCAGCAGTGCGGGGGAAAGCACCGGGGAGCTGTTTTTT.